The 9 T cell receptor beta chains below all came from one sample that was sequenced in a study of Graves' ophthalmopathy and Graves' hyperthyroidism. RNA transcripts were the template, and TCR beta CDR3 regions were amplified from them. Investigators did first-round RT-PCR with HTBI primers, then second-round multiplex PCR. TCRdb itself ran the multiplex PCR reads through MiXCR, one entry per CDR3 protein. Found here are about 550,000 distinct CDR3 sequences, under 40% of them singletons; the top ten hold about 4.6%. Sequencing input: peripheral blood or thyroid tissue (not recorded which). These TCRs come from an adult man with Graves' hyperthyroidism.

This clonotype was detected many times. CDR3 in DNA: TGTGCCAGCAGCCCCGCTCTCGGGACTAGCGTAACCTACGAGCAGTACTTC. This codes for CASSPALGTSVTYEQYF. V is TRBV7-9 and J is TRBJ2-7, with 10 bases that match TRBD2. Looked up from germline, CDR1 is SEHNR and CDR2 is FQNEAQ (reference sequence). V lost 5 bases and J lost 2; bases outside the gene matches: 12. CDR3 length equals 17 residues.

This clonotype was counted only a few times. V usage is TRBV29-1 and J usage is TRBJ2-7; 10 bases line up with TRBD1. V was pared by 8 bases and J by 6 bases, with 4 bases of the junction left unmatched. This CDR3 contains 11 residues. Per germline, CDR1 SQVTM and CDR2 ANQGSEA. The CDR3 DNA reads TGCAGCTCTGGACAGGGGGGCGAGCAGTACTTC. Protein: CSSGQGGEQYF.

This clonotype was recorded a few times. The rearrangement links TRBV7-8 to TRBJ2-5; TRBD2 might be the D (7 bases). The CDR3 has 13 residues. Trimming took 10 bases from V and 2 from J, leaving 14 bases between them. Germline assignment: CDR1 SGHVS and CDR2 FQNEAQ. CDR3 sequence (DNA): TGTGCCACAGGGAGGGGGACACAAGAGACCCAGTACTTC. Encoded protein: CATGRGTQETQYF.

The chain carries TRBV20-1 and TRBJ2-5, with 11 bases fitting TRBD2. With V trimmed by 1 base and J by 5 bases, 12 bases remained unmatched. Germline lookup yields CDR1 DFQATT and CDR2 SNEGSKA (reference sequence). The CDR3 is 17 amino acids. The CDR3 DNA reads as TGCAGTGCTAGAGGTGCGGGACTAGCGGCCTCCTGGGAGACCCAGTACTTC. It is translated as CSARGAGLAASWETQYF.

For the CDR3, the DNA is TGTGCCATCAGTGACACTGGGAGCTCCTACGAGCAGTACTTC. Its translation is CAISDTGSSYEQYF. The rearrangement links TRBV10-3 to TRBJ2-7; D may be TRBD2 (5 bases). With 3 bases removed from V and 0 bases from J, the gap between germline ends came to 9 bases. This CDR3 is 14 amino acids long. Germline CDR1 is ENHRY and CDR2 is SYGVKD.

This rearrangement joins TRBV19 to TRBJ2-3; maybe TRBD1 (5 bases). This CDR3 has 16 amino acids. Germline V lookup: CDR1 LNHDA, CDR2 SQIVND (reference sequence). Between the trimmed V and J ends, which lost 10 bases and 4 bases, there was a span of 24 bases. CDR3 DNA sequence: TGTGCCACCCAAGACCCCACAGGAGTCGGGTCAGATACGCAGTATTTT. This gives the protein CATQDPTGVGSDTQYF.

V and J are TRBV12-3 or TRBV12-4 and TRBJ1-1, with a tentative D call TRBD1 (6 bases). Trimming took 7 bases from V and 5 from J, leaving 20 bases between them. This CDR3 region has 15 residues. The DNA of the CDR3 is TGTGCCAGCACCATTGACAGGTGGGGTTGGACTGAAGCTTTCTTT. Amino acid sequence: CASTIDRWGWTEAFF.

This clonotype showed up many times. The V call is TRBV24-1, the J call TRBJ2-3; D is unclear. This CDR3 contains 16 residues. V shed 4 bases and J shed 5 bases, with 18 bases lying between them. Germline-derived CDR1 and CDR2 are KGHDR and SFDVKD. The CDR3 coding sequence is TGTGCCACCAGTGACACGACTGCCCCCGGGTTAGATACGCAGTATTTT. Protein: CATSDTTAPGLDTQYF.

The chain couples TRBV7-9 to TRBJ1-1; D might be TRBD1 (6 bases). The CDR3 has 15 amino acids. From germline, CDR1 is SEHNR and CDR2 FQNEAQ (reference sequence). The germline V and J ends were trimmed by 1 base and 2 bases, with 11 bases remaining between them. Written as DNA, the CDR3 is TGTGCCAGCAGCTTAGACGACAGGTCAAACACTGAAGCTTTCTTT. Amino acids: CASSLDDRSNTEAFF. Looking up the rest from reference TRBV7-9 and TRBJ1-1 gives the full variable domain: DTGVSQNPRHKITKRGQNVTFRCDPISEHNRLYWYRQTLGQGPEFLTYFQNEAQLEKSRLLSDRFSAERPKGSFSTLEIQRTEQGDSAMYLCASSLDDRSNTEAFFGQGTRLTVV.